This entry describes one T cell receptor beta chain. These data come from a study of blood T cell repertoires in COVID-19. Study background: The cDNA or gDNA used as material had been derived from T cells, B-cell-depleted T cells, or PBMCs.

In the authors' workflow: Reference gene primer amplification yielded estimated nucleated cell counts. Method: immunoSEQ multiplex PCR; TCRdb's copy keeps in-frame clones and lacks some. The D gene and trimming were derived from the DNA, and the V and J assignments and clone size from that table. Of around 190,000 clones in the sample, around 80% were seen once. The germline V and J ends were trimmed by 4 bases and 3 bases, with 11 bases remaining between them. Germline-derived CDR1 and CDR2 are SNHLY and FYNNEI. The length of the CDR3 is 14 residues. The material sequenced was peripheral blood. This TCR came from a human donor in a cohort sampled during active COVID-19. The chain couples TRBV2 to TRBJ2-3; TRBD1 is a possible D gene (5 bases). CDR3 sequence reads: CASSAGRKTDTQYF. In nucleotides, the CDR3 is TGTGCCAGCAGTGCAGGGCGGAAGACAGATACGCAGTATTTT.